This TCR beta chain was observed in a study of blood T cell repertoires in COVID-19. CDR1 and CDR2 (germline): SNHLY, FYNNEI. Trimming left V 4 bases short and J 2 bases short, with 6 bases between. CDR3 size: 13 residues. Here immunoSEQ multiplex PCR was the method, and the copy in TCRdb shows in-frame clones only, minus some. The sample shows about 140,000 clones, about 90% of them seen only once. Source material: peripheral blood. This chain joins TRBV2 and TRBJ1-3; no reliable D call. The sequence was collected from a man over 45 with active or convalescent COVID-19. The CDR3 region is CASSARAGNTIYF. In DNA form, the CDR3 reads TGTGCCAGCAGTGCTCGGGCTGGAAACACCATATATTTT.